Each of the 3 T cell receptor beta chains below was sequenced from the same sample in a study of cytomegalovirus exposure and HLA in healthy donors. PCR amplification relied on 60 Vbeta primers (plus 13 Jbeta primers). The method was immunoSEQ multiplex PCR; TCRdb's version includes in-frame clones alone and lacks a portion of them. Of roughly 98,000 clones in the sample, roughly 60% are singletons; the top ten hold around 5%. Sequencing input: PBMCs. The receptors derive from a woman in her twenties or thirties in good health and CMV-seropositive.

The chain links TRBV2 to TRBJ1-2; no clear D gene. Germline V lookup: CDR1 SNHLY, CDR2 FYNNEI. This CDR3 region has 11 residues. V lost 0 bases and J 11 bases, leaving 7 bases between the germline ends. CDR3 loop: CASSEAPRYTF. The CDR3 DNA sequence: TGTGCCAGCAGTGAAGCGCCCAGGTACACCTTC.

The chain has TRBV29-1 and TRBJ2-3, with D unresolved. With 3 bases removed from V and 1 base from J, the gap between germline ends came to 8 bases. This CDR3 has 13 residues. Germline values: CDR1 SQVTM, CDR2 ANQGSEA. The CDR3 here is CSVDLTGTDTQYF. The CDR3 region has the DNA TGCAGCGTTGATCTTACAGGCACAGATACGCAGTATTTT.

This clone occurred a few times. The chain combines TRBV27 with TRBJ1-1; D ambiguous. Germline V gene data show CDR1 as MNHEY and CDR2 as SMNVEV (reference sequence). Trimming pared 8 bases from V and 7 bases from J, leaving 11 bases between. CDR3 size: 11 residues. This CDR3 is CASVNRVEAFF. For the CDR3, the DNA is TGTGCCAGCGTCAACCGGGTTGAAGCTTTCTTT.